Sequencing of this T cell receptor beta chain was carried out in a study of Graves' ophthalmopathy and Graves' hyperthyroidism. Notes on the study in general: The authors also found most expanded thyroid clonotypes above 0.001 frequency in blood. Between ophthalmopathy and stable hyperthyroidism, a 13-signature model drew a separation with 85% to 90% sensitivity and 75% to 82% specificity.

RNA transcripts provided the template for amplifying TCR beta CDR3 regions. In the first round, RT-PCR was carried out with HTBI primers, and a multiplex PCR formed the second round. TCRdb re-analysed the multiplex PCR reads in MiXCR, keeping a single row per CDR3 protein. The table has about 500,000 distinct CDR3 sequences, under 45% seen once. The study excluded patients with other autoimmune diseases, uncontrolled infections, pregnancy or lactation. Clinical symptoms and serum thyroxine were used for diagnosis; TRAb, thyroid ultrasound and orbital computed tomography were also relied on. There are many counts of this clonotype. Its target is not known. The CDR3 loop spans 17 amino acids. CDR1 is DFQATT and CDR2 is SNEGSKA in the germline V gene (reference sequence). V lost 0 bases to trimming and J lost 5 bases; unmatched junction nucleotides: 14.

The chain carries TRBV20-1 and TRBJ2-5; TRBD1 agrees at 8 bases. The sample was peripheral blood or thyroid tissue (not recorded which). The origin of this receptor is an adult man with Graves' hyperthyroidism. The CDR3 region is CSARDLARAGGLETQYF. The CDR3 DNA is TGCAGTGCTAGAGATCTAGCGAGGGCAGGGGGCTTGGAGACCCAGTACTTC.